Presented here are 13 T cell receptor beta chains from one specimen sequenced in a study of cytomegalovirus exposure and HLA in healthy donors. Sequencing used immunoSEQ multiplex PCR; TCRdb keeps in-frame clones, though not all of them. The sample lists around 61,000 clones, approximately 92% occurring once. Material for sequencing was PBMCs. These receptors all come from a man between 18 and 35 years old in good health and CMV-seropositive.

The V gene is TRBV30, the J gene TRBJ2-1; perhaps TRBD2 as D (7 bases). Looked up from germline, CDR1 is GTSNPN and CDR2 is SVGIG (reference sequence). This CDR3 has 14 residues. V lost 0 bases and J lost 7, with 13 bases in between. This chain's CDR3 is CAWSVIGGGNEQFF. The CDR3 DNA sequence: TGTGCCTGGAGTGTAATAGGGGGAGGGAATGAGCAGTTCTTC. Full variable domain (outside the CDR3, taken from reference TRBV30 and TRBJ2-1): SQTIHQWPATLVQPVGSPLSLECTVEGTSNPNLYWYRQAAGRGLQLLFYSVGIGQISSEVPQNLSASRPQDRQFILSSKKLLLSDSGFYLCAWSVIGGGNEQFFGPGTRLTVL.

The V gene is TRBV7-3, the J gene TRBJ1-2; 9 positions agree with TRBD1. This CDR3 is built from 14 residues. V lost 4 bases, J lost 10 bases, and 10 bases stayed unmatched. CDR1 is SGHTA and CDR2 is FQGTGA in the germline V gene. The CDR3 sequence: CASSSTTGGLDYTF. The DNA of the CDR3 is TGTGCCAGCAGCTCAACAACAGGGGGCTTGGACTACACCTTC.

The V and J genes are TRBV29-1 and TRBJ1-5; weak D call: TRBD1 (6 bases). The CDR3 totals 13 residues. Germline V gene data show CDR1 as SQVTM and CDR2 as ANQGSEA. V shed 4 bases and J shed 1 base, with 8 bases lying between them. CDR3 loop: CSVGRGSNQPQHF. Here the CDR3 DNA reads TGCAGCGTTGGCAGGGGAAGCAATCAGCCCCAGCATTTT.

The table lists this clone with a few counts. J is TRBJ2-1 and V is TRBV27; tentative D call: TRBD1 (6 bases). Germline V gene lookup returns CDR1 MNHEY and CDR2 SMNVEV (reference sequence). V lost 4 bases and J 10 bases, leaving 11 bases between the germline ends. CDR3 length: 12 residues. Here the CDR3 DNA reads TGTGCCAGCAGTTCGAACAGGGAGGAGCAGTTCTTC. It translates to CASSSNREEQFF.

This chain links TRBV7-2 with TRBJ2-2; TRBD2 agrees at 12 bases. The CDR3 extends over 17 amino acids. J was trimmed by 6 bases and V by 1 base; bases with no gene match: 6. Germline CDR1 SGHTA, CDR2 FQGNSA. The CDR3 protein is CASSLDLTSGSSGELFF. The CDR3, as DNA: TGTGCCAGCAGCTTAGACCTGACTAGCGGGAGTTCCGGGGAGCTGTTTTTT.

The gene calls are TRBV4-2 and TRBJ2-5, with TRBD1 identical over 11 bases. Germline V lookup: CDR1 LGHNA, CDR2 YNFKEQ. After removal of 1 base from V and 4 bases from J, the junction contained 8 bases not matched to a gene. The CDR3 is 17 amino acids. Here the CDR3 reads CASSQGGRGTGGETQYF. For the CDR3, the DNA is TGTGCCAGCAGCCAAGGAGGTCGGGGGACAGGGGGAGAGACCCAGTACTTC.

This chain connects TRBV27 to TRBJ2-7; maybe TRBD1 (5 bases). The germline V and J ends were trimmed by 4 bases and 1 base, with 8 bases remaining between them. Germline loops: CDR1 MNHEY, CDR2 SMNVEV (reference sequence). The CDR3 is 13 residues long. In DNA form, the CDR3 reads TGTGCCAGCAGTTCAACAGGTTCCTACGAGCAGTACTTC. Translation: CASSSTGSYEQYF.

This clone was picked up a small number of times. This chain connects TRBV25-1 to TRBJ1-2; TRBD1 is a possible D gene (5 bases). V lost 4 bases to trimming and J lost 14 bases, with 17 bases between them. Germline assignment: CDR1 MGHDK and CDR2 SYGVNS. CDR3 length equals 12 residues. CDR3 nucleotides: TGTGCCAGCAGTGTATCAAGGGGCGCGATGACCTTC. Amino acids: CASSVSRGAMTF.

V and J are TRBV6-1 and TRBJ2-5, with a weak D call TRBD2 (7 bases). V was clipped by 11 bases and J by 4 bases, with 23 bases between them. The germline gives CDR1 MNHNS, CDR2 SASEGT. This CDR3 has 15 residues. CDR3 region: CAGGGGTWGGETQYF. CDR3 coding DNA: TGTGCCGGGGGTGGTGGGACATGGGGGGGAGAGACCCAGTACTTC.

The chain couples TRBV5-1 to TRBJ2-5, with D perhaps matching TRBD1 (5 bases). V lost 3 bases and J lost 0, with 9 bases in between. The CDR3 has 14 amino acids. Germline values: CDR1 SGHRS, CDR2 YFSETQ. CDR3 nucleotide sequence: TGCGCCAGCAGCTCCCAGGGATACCAAGAGACCCAGTACTTC. Amino acids: CASSSQGYQETQYF. The full variable domain, rest sourced from reference TRBV5-1 and TRBJ2-5, is KAGVTQTPRYLIKTRGQQVTLSCSPISGHRSVSWYQQTPGQGLQFLFEYFSETQRNKGNFPGRFSGRQFSNSRSEMNVSTLELGDSALYLCASSSQGYQETQYFGPGTRLLVL.

The chain links TRBV28 to TRBJ1-2; D is perhaps TRBD1 (6 bases). Germline-derived CDR1 and CDR2 are MDHEN and SYDVKM. The V and J ends lost 5 bases and 13 bases respectively, with 14 bases between them. This CDR3 has 11 residues. CDR3 sequence (DNA): TGTGCCAGCAGTACCGACAGGCGGTTCACCTTC. It specifies CASSTDRRFTF.

The chain couples TRBV18 to TRBJ2-7; TRBD1 matches 7 bases. Germline loops: CDR1 KGHSH, CDR2 LQKENI. V dropped 3 bases and J dropped 4; count of bases not matched to a gene: 6. The CDR3 has 14 residues. For the CDR3, the DNA is TGTGCCAGCTCACCTCCCGGGACAGCTTACGAGCAGTACTTC. Encoded protein: CASSPPGTAYEQYF.

This clone has more than one count but fewer than ten. This chain joins TRBV5-1 and TRBJ2-3; TRBD2 might be the D (6 bases). From germline, CDR1 is SGHRS and CDR2 YFSETQ. This CDR3 has 16 amino acids. Deletions cut 3 bases from V and 0 bases from J, with 14 bases between. CDR3 sequence (DNA): TGCGCCAGCAGCTCCCTGCCGGGAGCGAGCACAGATACGCAGTATTTT. Its protein is CASSSLPGASTDTQYF. Filled out from reference TRBV5-1 and TRBJ2-3, the complete variable domain reads KAGVTQTPRYLIKTRGQQVTLSCSPISGHRSVSWYQQTPGQGLQFLFEYFSETQRNKGNFPGRFSGRQFSNSRSEMNVSTLELGDSALYLCASSSLPGASTDTQYFGPGTRLTVL.